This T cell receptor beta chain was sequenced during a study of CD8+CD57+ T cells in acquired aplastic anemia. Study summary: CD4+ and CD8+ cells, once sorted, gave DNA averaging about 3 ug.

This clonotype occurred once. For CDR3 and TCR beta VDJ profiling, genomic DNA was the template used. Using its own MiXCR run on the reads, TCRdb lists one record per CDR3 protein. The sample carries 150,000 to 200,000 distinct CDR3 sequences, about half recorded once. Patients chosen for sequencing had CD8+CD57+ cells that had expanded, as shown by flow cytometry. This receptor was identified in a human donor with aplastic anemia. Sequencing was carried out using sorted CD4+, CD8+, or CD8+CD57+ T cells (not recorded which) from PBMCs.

CDR3 bases: TGTGCCAGCAGTGCGACAGGGGGCAGCGGGACCCAGTACTTC. It encodes CASSATGGSGTQYF. V usage is TRBV25-1 and J usage is TRBJ2-5; TRBD1 agrees at 10 bases. Germline trimming cut 4 bases from V and 7 bases from J; bases unmatched to any gene: 6. The CDR3 runs 14 residues. Germline CDR1 reads MGHDK; CDR2 reads SYGVNS.